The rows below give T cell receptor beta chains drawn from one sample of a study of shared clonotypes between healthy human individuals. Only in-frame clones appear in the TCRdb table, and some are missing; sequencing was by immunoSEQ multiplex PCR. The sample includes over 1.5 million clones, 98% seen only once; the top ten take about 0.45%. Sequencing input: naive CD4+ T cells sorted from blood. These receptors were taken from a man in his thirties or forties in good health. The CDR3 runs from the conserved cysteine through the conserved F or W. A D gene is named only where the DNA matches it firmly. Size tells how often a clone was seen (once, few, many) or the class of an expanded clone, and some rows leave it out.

CDR3aa: CSVEGHAKNIQYF
CDR3nt: TGCAGCGTTGAGGGCCACGCCAAAAACATTCAGTACTTC
j_gene: TRBJ2-4
d_gene: -
abundance: -
v_gene: TRBV29-1

CDR3aa: CASSLGLAGSSYEQYF
CDR3nt: TGCGCCAGCAGCTTGGGGCTAGCCGGGAGCTCCTACGAGCAGTACTTC
j_gene: TRBJ2-7
d_gene: -
abundance: few
v_gene: TRBV5-1

CDR3aa: CASSLRDRVYNEQFF
CDR3nt: TGTGCCAGCAGTTTACGGGACAGGGTATACAATGAGCAGTTCTTC
j_gene: TRBJ2-1
d_gene: TRBD1
abundance: -
v_gene: TRBV28

CDR3aa: CASSVAYVPLESTDTQYF
CDR3nt: TGTGCCAGCAGCGTAGCTTATGTCCCCTTGGAAAGCACAGATACGCAGTATTTT
j_gene: TRBJ2-3
d_gene: -
abundance: -
v_gene: TRBV9

CDR3aa: CASHRGNQNGQYF
CDR3nt: TGTGCCAGCCACAGGGGCAATCAAAATGGGCAGTACTTC
j_gene: TRBJ2-7
d_gene: TRBD1
abundance: -
v_gene: TRBV2

CDR3aa: CASSGQGKGKLFF
CDR3nt: TGTGCCAGCAGTGGACAGGGGAAGGGAAAACTGTTTTTT
j_gene: TRBJ1-4
d_gene: TRBD1
abundance: -
v_gene: TRBV28

CDR3aa: CASSILGESTDTQYF
CDR3nt: TGTGCCAGTAGTATTCTGGGGGAAAGCACAGATACGCAGTATTTT
j_gene: TRBJ2-3
d_gene: -
abundance: once
v_gene: TRBV19

CDR3aa: CASSPPAGGSNEQFF
CDR3nt: TGTGCCAGCAGCCCTCCCGCGGGAGGGAGTAATGAGCAGTTCTTC
j_gene: TRBJ2-1
d_gene: TRBD2
abundance: once
v_gene: TRBV28

CDR3aa: CASSFLYGARGDEQFF
CDR3nt: TGTGCCAGCAGCTTTCTATACGGAGCAAGGGGAGATGAGCAGTTCTTC
j_gene: TRBJ2-1
d_gene: -
abundance: -
v_gene: TRBV5-4

CDR3aa: CASSMGTGVLTF
CDR3nt: TGTGCCAGCAGTATGGGGACGGGAGTCCTGACTTTC
j_gene: TRBJ2-6
d_gene: -
abundance: -
v_gene: TRBV28

CDR3aa: CASKRAGVSNEQFF
CDR3nt: TGTGCCAGTAAGAGAGCGGGAGTCAGCAATGAGCAGTTCTTC
j_gene: TRBJ2-1
d_gene: TRBD2
abundance: -
v_gene: TRBV19

CDR3aa: CASSLGDRAPETQYF
CDR3nt: TGTGCCAGCAGCTTAGGTGACAGGGCACCCGAGACCCAGTACTTC
j_gene: TRBJ2-5
d_gene: TRBD1
abundance: -
v_gene: TRBV7-9

CDR3aa: CSVRGRTTDTQYF
CDR3nt: TGCAGCGTTAGAGGGCGGACCACAGATACGCAGTATTTT
j_gene: TRBJ2-3
d_gene: -
abundance: -
v_gene: TRBV29-1